This T cell receptor (beta chain) emerged from a study of T cell changes during pregnancy in multiple sclerosis. CDR3 length: 16 residues. Germline V gene sequence: CDR1 MGHRA, CDR2 YSYEKL. Trimming took 4 bases from V and 0 from J, leaving 13 bases between them. TCRdb keeps only in-frame clones here, not all; method: immunoSEQ multiplex PCR. Of under 70,000 clones in the sample, approximately 90% are singletons; the top ten hold about 0.76%. This TCR was sampled from a female donor with multiple sclerosis, enrolled in a pregnancy study. The J gene is TRBJ2-4, the V gene TRBV4-1, with D maybe TRBD2 (5 bases). The sequencing here drew on CD4+ T cells from peripheral blood mononuclear cells, taken in the first trimester of pregnancy. CDR3 in amino acids: CASSPLSGIAKNIQYF. CDR3 in DNA: TGCGCCAGCAGCCCCCTCTCGGGGATAGCCAAAAACATTCAGTACTTC.